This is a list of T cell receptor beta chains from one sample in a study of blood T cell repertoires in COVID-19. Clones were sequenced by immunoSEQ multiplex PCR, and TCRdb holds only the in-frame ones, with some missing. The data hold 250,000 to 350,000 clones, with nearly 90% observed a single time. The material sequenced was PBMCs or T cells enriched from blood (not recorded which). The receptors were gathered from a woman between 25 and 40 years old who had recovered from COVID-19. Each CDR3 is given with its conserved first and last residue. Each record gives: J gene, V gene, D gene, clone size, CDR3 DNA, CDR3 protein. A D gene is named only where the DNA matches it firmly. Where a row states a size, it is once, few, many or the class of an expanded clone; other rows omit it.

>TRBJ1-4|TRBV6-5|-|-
TGTGCCAGCAGTTATCACAGGGAAAGGAATGAAAAACTGTTTTTT
CASSYHRERNEKLFF
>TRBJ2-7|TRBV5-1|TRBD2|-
TGCGCCAGCAGCTTGGCCTCGACTAGCGGGGGAGCCGAGCAGTACTTC
CASSLASTSGGAEQYF
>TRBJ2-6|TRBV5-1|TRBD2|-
TGCGCCAGCAGCGTTCGTAGCGGGGGGTTTTCTGGGGCCAACGTCCTGACTTTC
CASSVRSGGFSGANVLTF
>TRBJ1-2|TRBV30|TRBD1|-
TGTGCCTGGAGAGCCGGGGGGACAGGGGGATGGGAGACCTTC
CAWRAGGTGGWETF
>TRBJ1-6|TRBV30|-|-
TGTGCCTGGATAAGGAGGGGAATGGGTAATTCACCCCTCCACTTT
CAWIRRGMGNSPLHF
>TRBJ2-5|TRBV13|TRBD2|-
TGTGCCAGCAGCTTATTCACTAGCGGACAAGAGACCCAGTACTTC
CASSLFTSGQETQYF
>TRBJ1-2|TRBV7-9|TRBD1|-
TGTGCCAGCAGACCCACAGGGGCCAGTTCCTATGGCTACACCTTC
CASRPTGASSYGYTF
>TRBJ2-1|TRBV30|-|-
TGTGCCTGGAGTGTATCCCTGAGTTACAATGAGCAGTTCTTC
CAWSVSLSYNEQFF
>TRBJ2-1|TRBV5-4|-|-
TGTGCCAGCAGCTTGGACAGGACCAGCTCCTACAATGAGCAGTTCTTC
CASSLDRTSSYNEQFF
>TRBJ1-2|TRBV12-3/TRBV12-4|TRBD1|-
TGTGCCAGCAGGGAAGGGGGCAACTATGGCTACACCTTC
CASREGGNYGYTF
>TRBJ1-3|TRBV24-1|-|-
TGTGCCGACCTGAACAGGGATGGAAACACCATATATTTT
CADLNRDGNTIYF
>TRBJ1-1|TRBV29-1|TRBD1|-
TGCAGCGGGCGGGACAGGGGGGAGGCTGAAGCTTTCTTT
CSGRDRGEAEAFF
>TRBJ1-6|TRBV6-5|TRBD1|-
TGTGCCAGCACCCCGGGACAGGGGGGGAATTCACCCCTCCACTTT
CASTPGQGGNSPLHF
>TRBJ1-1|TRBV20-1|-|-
TGCAGTGCTGGCAGGGGTTCCGCTTTCTTT
CSAGRGSAFF
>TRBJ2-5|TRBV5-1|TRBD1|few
TGCGCCAGCAGCTCCATACAGACAGGGGGTCAAGAGACCCAGTACTTC
CASSSIQTGGQETQYF
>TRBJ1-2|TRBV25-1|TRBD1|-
TGTGCCAGCAGCACAGGGGGCCCTTCTGGGGCTAACTATGGCTACACCTTC
CASSTGGPSGANYGYTF
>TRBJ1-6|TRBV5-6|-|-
TGTGCCAGCAGCCCCGTCCAGGGAATCGGTTCACCCCTCCACTTT
CASSPVQGIGSPLHF
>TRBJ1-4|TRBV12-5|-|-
TGTGCTAGTGGTTTGTTGGAACTACGTACTACAACTAATGAAAAACTGTTTTTT
CASGLLELRTTTNEKLFF
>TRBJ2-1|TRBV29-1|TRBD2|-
TGCAGCGTTGGACTAGCGGGGTACAATGAGCAGTTCTTC
CSVGLAGYNEQFF
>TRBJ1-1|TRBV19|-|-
TGTGCCAGTAGTAGCGGGACCTGGGCTTTCTTT
CASSSGTWAFF
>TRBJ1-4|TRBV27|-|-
TGTGCCAGCAGGGGTTTTGGGCAGGGAAGAAATGAAAAACTGTTTTTT
CASRGFGQGRNEKLFF
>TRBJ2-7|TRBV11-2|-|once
TGTGCCAGCAGCTACGGAGCTAGCGTAACCTACGAGCAGTACTTC
CASSYGASVTYEQYF
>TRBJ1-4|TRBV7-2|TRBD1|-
TGTGCCAGCAGCGGTAACAGGGGTCGTGAAAAACTGTTTTTT
CASSGNRGREKLFF